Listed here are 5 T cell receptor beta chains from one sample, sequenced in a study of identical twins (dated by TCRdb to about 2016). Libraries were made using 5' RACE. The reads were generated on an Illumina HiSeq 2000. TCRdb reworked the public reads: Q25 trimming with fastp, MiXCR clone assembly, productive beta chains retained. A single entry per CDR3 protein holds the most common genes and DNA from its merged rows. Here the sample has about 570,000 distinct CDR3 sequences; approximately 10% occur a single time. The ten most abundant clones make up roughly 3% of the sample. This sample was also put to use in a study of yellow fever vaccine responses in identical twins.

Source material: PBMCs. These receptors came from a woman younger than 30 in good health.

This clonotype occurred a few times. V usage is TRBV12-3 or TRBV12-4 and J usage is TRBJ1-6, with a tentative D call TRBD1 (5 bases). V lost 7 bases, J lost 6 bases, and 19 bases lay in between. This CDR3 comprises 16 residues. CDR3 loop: CASINGRDSGNSPLHF. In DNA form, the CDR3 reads TGTGCCAGCATCAACGGGAGGGACTCCGGTAATTCACCCCTCCACTTT.

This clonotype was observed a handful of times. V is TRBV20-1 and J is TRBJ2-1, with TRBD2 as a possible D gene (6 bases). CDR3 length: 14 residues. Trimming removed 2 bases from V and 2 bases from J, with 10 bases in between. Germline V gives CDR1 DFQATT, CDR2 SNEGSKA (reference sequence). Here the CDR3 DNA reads TGCAGTGCTAGACCTAGCGCGGCCTACAATGAGCAGTTCTTC. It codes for CSARPSAAYNEQFF.

This chain's CDR3 is CASGLNRRMYNEQFF. The CDR3 DNA is TGTGCCAGCGGACTTAACAGGAGAATGTACAATGAGCAGTTCTTC. The chain combines TRBV11-2 with TRBJ2-1; perhaps D is TRBD1 or TRBD2 (5 bases each). The germline V gene encodes CDR1 SGHAT and CDR2 FQNNGV. CDR3 length equals 15 residues. V lost 8 bases and J 4 bases, leaving 18 bases between the germline ends.

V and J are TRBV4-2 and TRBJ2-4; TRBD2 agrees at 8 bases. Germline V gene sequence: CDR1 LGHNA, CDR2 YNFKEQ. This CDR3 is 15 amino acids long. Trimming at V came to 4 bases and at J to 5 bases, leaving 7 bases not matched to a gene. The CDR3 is CASSPLAERQNIQYF. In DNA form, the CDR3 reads TGTGCCAGCAGCCCACTAGCGGAGAGACAAAACATTCAGTACTTC.

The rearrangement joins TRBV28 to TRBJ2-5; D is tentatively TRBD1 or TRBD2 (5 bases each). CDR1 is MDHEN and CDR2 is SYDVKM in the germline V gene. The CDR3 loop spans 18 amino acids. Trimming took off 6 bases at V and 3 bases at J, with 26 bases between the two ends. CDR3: CASSTTVIQGTEKETQYF. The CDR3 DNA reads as TGTGCCAGCAGCACCACCGTAATACAAGGGACGGAGAAAGAGACCCAGTACTTC.